This is a list of T cell receptor beta chains from one sample in a study of technical replicates of blood from a handful of donors. The repertoire was sequenced with immunoSEQ multiplex PCR; TCRdb's copy has only in-frame clones and lacks some. The sample has around 80,000 clones; under 99% are singletons. The sequenced sample consisted of T cells isolated from PBMCs. The receptor source for this set is a human donor in good health. CDR3s include the opening cysteine and the closing phenylalanine or tryptophan. D genes are given only for firm matches. The size entry is marked missing in some rows and otherwise reads once, few, many or a size class.

CDR3 protein | CDR3 DNA | J gene | V gene | clone size | D gene
CASSRGFASELEQYF | TGTGCCAGCAGCCGGGGGTTTGCCAGTGAGCTCGAGCAGTACTTC | TRBJ2-7 | TRBV28 | - | -
CASTDRGLTGELFF | TGTGCCAGCACAGACAGGGGGCTAACGGGGGAGCTGTTTTTT | TRBJ2-2 | TRBV25-1 | - | TRBD1
CASSRSLELYGYTF | TGCGCCAGCAGCCGAAGTCTAGAACTGTATGGCTACACCTTC | TRBJ1-2 | TRBV4-1 | - | -
CASSDLAGIPYEQYF | TGTGCCAGCAGTGACCTAGCGGGTATACCCTACGAGCAGTACTTC | TRBJ2-7 | TRBV6-1 | - | TRBD2
CASSLYLASETQYF | TGTGCCAGCAGCTTATACCTAGCGTCAGAGACCCAGTACTTC | TRBJ2-5 | TRBV7-8 | - | -
CSVETGRNEKLFF | TGCAGCGTTGAAACGGGTCGTAATGAAAAACTGTTTTTT | TRBJ1-4 | TRBV29-1 | - | -
CAISDLNQPQHF | TGTGCCATCAGTGACCTAAATCAGCCCCAGCATTTT | TRBJ1-5 | TRBV10-3 | - | -
CASSPGTESEKLFF | TGTGCCAGCAGCCCCGGGACAGAAAGCGAAAAACTGTTTTTT | TRBJ1-4 | TRBV7-9 | - | TRBD1
CASSPDSPLAGDWLGNEQFF | TGTGCCAGCAGCCCAGACTCACCACTAGCGGGAGATTGGTTGGGGAATGAGCAGTTCTTC | TRBJ2-1 | TRBV27 | - | TRBD2
CASSPGLVSYEQYF | TGTGCCAGCAGCCCGGGACTCGTCTCCTACGAGCAGTACTTC | TRBJ2-7 | TRBV7-2 | - | -
CASRETGARYTF | TGTGCCAGCAGGGAGACAGGGGCCCGCTACACCTTC | TRBJ1-2 | TRBV27 | - | TRBD1
CASSPRDGTTVF | TGCGCCAGCAGCCCCAGGGACGGGACTACGGTCTTC | TRBJ2-7 | TRBV4-1 | - | TRBD2
CASSAPGTSTQYF | TGTGCCAGTAGTGCCCCTGGGACTTCTACGCAGTATTTT | TRBJ2-3 | TRBV19 | once | -
CASSFSLGGTDTQYF | TGTGCCAGCAGCTTCTCACTAGGAGGGACAGATACGCAGTATTTT | TRBJ2-3 | TRBV7-3 | few | -
CASSLVQSGELFF | TGTGCCAGCAGCTTAGTCCAGTCCGGGGAGCTGTTTTTT | TRBJ2-2 | TRBV11-3 | - | -
CASSLGLPYNEQFF | TGTGCCAGCAGCTTAGGACTACCATACAATGAGCAGTTCTTC | TRBJ2-1 | TRBV7-2 | once | -
CASSASGGEETQYF | TGTGCCAGCAGCGCAAGCGGAGGGGAAGAGACCCAGTACTTC | TRBJ2-5 | TRBV9 | - | -
CSADYSTDTQYF | TGCAGCGCAGACTACTCCACAGATACGCAGTATTTT | TRBJ2-3 | TRBV29-1 | - | -
CASSPLAGPTYEQYF | TGTGCCAGCAGCCCACTAGCGGGGCCGACCTACGAGCAGTACTTC | TRBJ2-7 | TRBV5-4 | - | TRBD2
CASSLVSGPTDTQYF | TGTGCCAGCAGCTTAGTCTCAGGCCCGACAGATACGCAGTATTTT | TRBJ2-3 | TRBV7-3 | few | -
CASRDEREANEQFF | TGTGCCAGCAGAGATGAGCGGGAGGCCAATGAGCAGTTCTTC | TRBJ2-1 | TRBV9 | - | TRBD2
CASSPTNSGNTIYF | TGTGCCAGCTCACCTACTAACTCTGGAAACACCATATATTTT | TRBJ1-3 | TRBV18 | - | -
CAWGKDRGGYTF | TGTGCCTGGGGGAAAGACAGGGGGGGCTACACCTTC | TRBJ1-2 | TRBV30 | - | TRBD1
CASSSGQNTEAFF | TGCGCCAGCAGCTCGGGACAGAACACTGAAGCTTTCTTT | TRBJ1-1 | TRBV5-1 | - | -